The next 18 T cell receptor beta chains were all read from a single sample in a study of T cells in localized non-small cell lung cancer. Clones were sequenced by immunoSEQ multiplex PCR, and TCRdb holds only the in-frame ones, with some missing. The data contain 23,000 or so clones, roughly nine tenths of them singletons. The sequences come from peripheral blood, collected before any cancer treatment. These TCRs come from a man aged 35-69 years with stage I squamous cell lung carcinoma.

The chain carries TRBV13 and TRBJ2-7, with TRBD2 as a possible D gene (5 bases). Germline V gene sequence: CDR1 PRHDT, CDR2 FYEKMQ (reference sequence). Trimming removed 6 bases at V and 3 bases at J, with 12 bases between. This CDR3 has 13 amino acids. The CDR3 sequence: CASSTGRGYEQYF. The CDR3 DNA reads TGTGCCAGCAGTACCGGTCGGGGCTACGAGCAGTACTTC.

The chain carries TRBV19 and TRBJ1-2; 10 bases agree with TRBD1. CDR3 size: 13 residues. V trimming: 6 bases; J trimming: 7 bases; junction bases outside the gene matches: 5. The germline V gene encodes CDR1 LNHDA and CDR2 SQIVND (reference sequence). The DNA of the CDR3 is TGTGCCAGTAGGGGGACAGGGGCGAGTGGCTACACCTTC. It encodes CASRGTGASGYTF.

A note on this clone: Other DNA sequences in the sample encode the same CDR3. The chain links TRBV6-1 to TRBJ1-1; 7 nucleotides line up with TRBD1. CDR3 size: 16 residues. V was pared by 4 bases and J by 8 bases, with 16 bases of the junction left unmatched. Looked up from germline, CDR1 is MNHNS and CDR2 is SASEGT. In nucleotides, the CDR3 is TGTGCCAGCAGTGTCGTTAGGACAGGTTTAGGAGGGGAAGCTTTCTTT. It specifies CASSVVRTGLGGEAFF.

This rearrangement joins TRBV19 to TRBJ2-1, with 8 bases that match TRBD1. The ends lost 5 bases at V and 3 bases at J; junction bases unmatched: 6. The length of the CDR3 is 15 residues. CDR1 is LNHDA and CDR2 is SQIVND in the germline V gene (reference sequence). The CDR3 DNA reads as TGTGCCAGTAGTGAGAACAGGGGGGTCTACAATGAGCAGTTCTTC. It yields the protein CASSENRGVYNEQFF. The full variable domain, completed using reference TRBV19 and TRBJ2-1, is DGGITQSPKYLFRKEGQNVTLSCEQNLNHDAMYWYRQDPGQGLRLIYYSQIVNDFQKGDIAEGYSVSREKKESFPLTVTSAQKNPTAFYLCASSENRGVYNEQFFGPGTRLTVL.

The chain recombines TRBV7-2 with TRBJ1-5, with D perhaps TRBD1 (6 bases). CDR3 length: 15 amino acids. Germline V gives CDR1 SGHTA, CDR2 FQGNSA. Trimming stripped 3 bases from V and 5 bases from J, with 14 bases between. DNA for the CDR3: TGTGCCAGCAGCTTTGTACAGGGAGGGGATCAGCCCCAGCATTTT. Protein sequence: CASSFVQGGDQPQHF.

This clone was counted between two and nine times. The chain combines TRBV30 with TRBJ2-3, with 8 bases aligning to TRBD2. Trimming cost V 2 bases and J 0 bases; bases outside gene matches: 4. CDR1 and CDR2 (germline): GTSNPN, SVGIG (reference sequence). There are 15 residues in the CDR3. The CDR3 DNA is TGTGCCTGGAGTCGGGGGGGTACTAGCACAGATACGCAGTATTTT. It is translated as CAWSRGGTSTDTQYF.

The CDR3 DNA reads as TGTGCCAGTAGTTTCGCCAACCGCAATGAGCAGTTCTTC. Its translation is CASSFANRNEQFF. J is TRBJ2-1 and V is TRBV19; D is undetermined. V lost 5 bases to trimming and J lost 6 bases, with 11 bases between them. The length of the CDR3 is 13 residues. The germline V gene encodes CDR1 LNHDA and CDR2 SQIVND (reference sequence).

The chain carries TRBV5-1 and TRBJ2-7; D is ambiguous. The CDR3 covers 15 residues. The V gene's germline CDR1 is SGHRS and CDR2 YFSETQ. V lost 1 base to trimming and J lost 3 bases, with 14 bases between them. The DNA for the CDR3 is TGCGCCAGCAGCTTGCGGCAGCTAGGGAACTACGAGCAGTACTTC. Its translation is CASSLRQLGNYEQYF.

This clone was seen a handful of times. The chain couples TRBV7-8 to TRBJ1-5; 8 positions match TRBD1. Germline V CDR1 and CDR2: SGHVS, FQNEAQ. This CDR3 spans 14 amino acids. The V gene end was trimmed by 5 bases and the J gene end by 7 bases; junction bases not matched to a gene: 7. The CDR3: CASSPDRVGQPQHF. In DNA, the CDR3 is TGTGCCAGCAGCCCGGACAGGGTGGGACAGCCCCAGCATTTT. The full variable domain, in which reference TRBV7-8 and TRBJ1-5 provide the parts outside the CDR3, is GAGVSQSPRYKVAKRGQDVALRCDPISGHVSLFWYQQALGQGPEFLTYFQNEAQLDKSGLPSDRFFAERPEGSVSTLKIQRTQQEDSAVYLCASSPDRVGQPQHFGDGTRLSIL.

This clone has just one count. This chain uses TRBV5-1 with TRBJ2-6, with unresolved D. The CDR3 length is 16 residues. Germline V gene data show CDR1 as SGHRS and CDR2 as YFSETQ. Trimming cost V 5 bases and J 0 bases, with 12 bases left between them. The CDR3 sequence is CASRTTSGSGANVLTF. The CDR3 region has the DNA TGCGCCAGCAGGACCACCTCAGGCTCTGGGGCCAACGTCCTGACTTTC. Based on the CDR3 plus reference TRBV5-1 and TRBJ2-6, the full variable domain is KAGVTQTPRYLIKTRGQQVTLSCSPISGHRSVSWYQQTPGQGLQFLFEYFSETQRNKGNFPGRFSGRQFSNSRSEMNVSTLELGDSALYLCASRTTSGSGANVLTFGAGSRLTVL.

V gene TRBV19 combines with J gene TRBJ2-5; a weak D match, TRBD2 (6 bases). Germline V gives CDR1 LNHDA, CDR2 SQIVND (reference sequence). V lost 4 bases to trimming and J lost 1 base, with 13 bases between them. The length of the CDR3 is 15 residues. The CDR3 DNA is TGTGCCAGTAGTACGCGGCCGGGACTCCAAGAGACCCAGTACTTC. This translates into CASSTRPGLQETQYF.

The V gene is TRBV12-5, the J gene TRBJ2-6; D uncertain. Germline CDR1 LGHNT, CDR2 FRNRAP. V gave up 2 bases and J gave up 0 bases, with 14 bases separating them. The length of the CDR3 is 18 residues. The CDR3 loop is CASGLSFLGTSGANVLTF. The CDR3 DNA follows: TGTGCTAGTGGTTTGAGCTTTTTGGGCACCTCTGGGGCCAACGTCCTGACTTTC.

The chain couples TRBV4-2 to TRBJ1-1; D not certain. Per the germline V gene, CDR1 is LGHNA and CDR2 is YNFKEQ. The CDR3 spans 11 residues. The V end lost 1 base, the J end lost 8 bases, and 5 bases lay between the germline ends. The CDR3 loop is CASSQGREAFF. CDR3 bases: TGTGCCAGCAGCCAAGGCCGGGAAGCTTTCTTT.

The V call is TRBV2, the J call TRBJ2-3; D is tentatively TRBD1 or TRBD2 (6 bases each). The CDR3 is 11 amino acids. Per the germline V gene, CDR1 is SNHLY and CDR2 is FYNNEI. V was clipped by 8 bases and J by 14 bases, with 17 bases between them. The CDR3 DNA reads as TGTGCCAGCTTGGGGGGCGTTAAGCCGTATTTT. Amino acid sequence: CASLGGVKPYF.

This chain uses TRBV2 with TRBJ2-1; D unresolved. The CDR3 is 14 amino acids. CDR1 is SNHLY, CDR2 FYNNEI, per germline. Trimming took 4 bases from V and 6 from J, leaving 13 bases between them. CDR3 sequence reads: CASSVGEQGNEQFF. In DNA, the CDR3 is TGTGCCAGCAGTGTAGGTGAGCAAGGCAATGAGCAGTTCTTC.

This rearrangement joins TRBV30 to TRBJ2-3; D unclear. Trimming pared 1 base from V and 6 bases from J, leaving 8 bases between. The CDR3 is 12 amino acids. Germline CDR1 reads GTSNPN; CDR2 reads SVGIG (reference sequence). The CDR3 region is CAWSEQRDTQYF. CDR3 sequence (DNA): TGTGCCTGGAGTGAACAGCGCGATACGCAGTATTTT.

The rearrangement uses TRBV9 and TRBJ1-1; D might be TRBD1 (6 bases). CDR1 is SGDLS, CDR2 YYNGEE, per germline. V lost 3 bases, J lost 4 bases, and 19 bases lay in between. The CDR3 has 16 residues. Here the CDR3 reads CASSAPSGALGTEAFF. Written as DNA, the CDR3 is TGTGCCAGCAGCGCCCCCTCGGGGGCTTTGGGCACTGAAGCTTTCTTT.

The DNA of the CDR3 is TGTGCCAGCAGCTTAGACGCGGGGTATGGCTACACCTTC. Translating gives CASSLDAGYGYTF. The V gene is TRBV7-9, the J gene TRBJ1-2; D gene unclear. CDR1 SEHNR and CDR2 FQNEAQ come from the germline V gene (reference sequence). V was shortened by 1 base and J by 5 bases, with 8 bases between the two germline ends. The length of the CDR3 is 13 residues.